These 11 T cell receptor beta chains were sequenced from one sample in a study of beta chain features in type 1 diabetes. General study results and limits: Shortening of TCRB CDR3s, moderate but significant, appeared in all four CD4+ subsets of Type 1 diabetes patients.

Expressed TCRB transcripts got sequenced, as all isolated RNA was reverse transcribed. Using immunoSEQ multiplex PCR, the repertoire was profiled, and TCRdb retains in-frame clones only, with some absent. The data show 250,000 to 300,000 clones, about 24% seen once. Antigens for these TCRs are unknown. The sample consisted of naive CD4+ T cells from blood. These receptors all stem from a woman in her 30s with type 1 diabetes.

This clone was detected only a few times. The V gene is TRBV29-1, the J gene TRBJ1-2; 9 bases agree with TRBD1. Germline V gene data show CDR1 as SQVTM and CDR2 as ANQGSEA. J was trimmed by 6 bases and V by 7 bases; bases with no gene match: 6. There are 12 residues in the CDR3. CDR3: CSGEDRGDGYTF. CDR3 coding DNA: TGCAGCGGAGAGGACAGGGGAGATGGCTACACCTTC.

CDR3 protein: CASSPEAGTSGSYEQYF. CDR3 nucleotides: TGTGCCAGCAGCCCGGAGGCCGGGACTAGCGGGTCCTACGAGCAGTACTTC. The rearrangement links TRBV7-9 to TRBJ2-7; 12 nucleotides match TRBD2. With 5 bases clipped from V and 1 base from J, the junction kept 9 bases outside the gene matches. This CDR3 has 17 residues. The germline V gene has CDR1 SEHNR and CDR2 FQNEAQ (reference sequence).

This clone has just a few counts. The germline gene is not matched at one end of the junction; a read error may be the cause. This sequence joins TRBV18 and TRBJ1-3, with D maybe TRBD1 (6 bases). CDR3 size: 12 residues. Per germline, CDR1 KGHSH and CDR2 LQKENI. In nucleotides, the CDR3 is TGTGCCAGCTCACGGGACATATTTCAGATGGCTTTT. This codes for CASSRDIFQMAF.

The chain couples TRBV9 to TRBJ2-5, with unresolved D. Germline V gives CDR1 SGDLS, CDR2 YYNGEE. CDR3 length equals 14 residues. V lost 1 base, J lost 1 base, and 8 bases lay in between. This CDR3 is CASSVRPSQETQYF. CDR3 coding DNA: TGTGCCAGCAGCGTACGCCCGAGCCAAGAGACCCAGTACTTC. Based on the CDR3 plus reference TRBV9 and TRBJ2-5, the full variable domain is DSGVTQTPKHLITATGQRVTLRCSPRSGDLSVYWYQQSLDQGLQFLIQYYNGEERAKGNILERFSAQQFPDLHSELNLSSLELGDSALYFCASSVRPSQETQYFGPGTRLLVL.

The chain links TRBV25-1 to TRBJ1-5, with a weak D call TRBD1 (5 bases). Germline values: CDR1 MGHDK, CDR2 SYGVNS. The CDR3 spans 14 residues. Trimming shortened V by 3 bases and J by 6 bases, and 12 bases separated the two germline ends. The CDR3 protein is CASSEAGGGQPQHF. The DNA for the CDR3 is TGTGCCAGCAGTGAGGCGGGGGGAGGTCAGCCCCAGCATTTT.

This chain links TRBV9 with TRBJ1-1, with D unresolved. Between the trimmed V and J ends, which lost 4 bases and 1 base, there was a span of 11 bases. Germline-derived CDR1 and CDR2 are SGDLS and YYNGEE. This CDR3 has 14 amino acids. In nucleotides, the CDR3 is TGTGCCAGCAGCCCCGTCGAAGCGAACACTGAAGCTTTCTTT. It encodes CASSPVEANTEAFF.

This clone has just a few counts. The genes are TRBV6-5 and TRBJ1-2, with TRBD1 identical over 9 bases. Germline CDR1 reads MNHEY; CDR2 reads SVGAGI. The trim removed 4 bases at V and 4 bases at J, leaving 1 base unmatched. This CDR3 spans 13 amino acids. CDR3 loop: CASSLTGGYGYTF. The DNA of the CDR3 is TGTGCCAGCAGTTTGACAGGGGGCTATGGCTACACCTTC.

V usage is TRBV19 and J usage is TRBJ1-1; unclear D gene. CDR3 length: 12 residues. With 5 bases removed from V and 6 bases from J, the gap between germline ends came to 10 bases. Germline values: CDR1 LNHDA, CDR2 SQIVND (reference sequence). This chain's CDR3 is CASSQEGSEAFF. In DNA, the CDR3 is TGTGCCAGTAGTCAGGAGGGCTCTGAAGCTTTCTTT.

This chain joins TRBV5-1 and TRBJ2-1; TRBD2 matches 10 bases. The CDR3 spans 15 residues. V trimming: 4 bases; J trimming: 2 bases; junction bases outside the gene matches: 3. CDR1 and CDR2 (germline): SGHRS, YFSETQ. The CDR3 loop reads CASSLTSGPYNEQFF. As DNA, the CDR3 is TGCGCCAGCAGCCTGACTAGCGGGCCCTACAATGAGCAGTTCTTC.

This clone was observed a handful of times. This chain uses TRBV29-1 with TRBJ2-5; 10 bases align to TRBD2. The CDR3 loop spans 16 amino acids. Germline CDR1 and CDR2: SQVTM and ANQGSEA. In nucleotides, the CDR3 is TGCGGTGGGGGGGACTACGGGAGCGGGAGGGCGGAGACCCAGTACTTC. Residues: CGGGDYGSGRAETQYF.

This chain connects TRBV5-1 to TRBJ2-3; 8 bases line up with TRBD2. Germline V CDR1 and CDR2: SGHRS, YFSETQ. Germline trimming cut 0 bases from V and 2 bases from J; bases unmatched to any gene: 2. This CDR3 has 15 amino acids. CDR3 region: CASSLASGFTDTQYF. The CDR3 nucleotides are TGCGCCAGCAGCTTGGCTAGCGGGTTCACAGATACGCAGTATTTT.